What follows is one TCR beta chain and its context. Its specific antigen is unknown. No quality values exist for individual bases; no much larger clone is one base distant. Participants in the prospective study were enrolled through a virtual design, were aged roughly 18 to 100 years, and lived in about 25 United States geographic areas. To assign participants to cohorts, the prospective study relied on clinical history that participants themselves reported in a screening survey and a study questionnaire. Recovered participants in ImmuneRACE Cohort 3 were defined by two consecutive negative NP/OP PCR tests, clearance by a healthcare professional, or resolution of symptoms. In the prospective study, whole blood, serum and a nasopharyngeal or oropharyngeal swab were collected from each participant by mobile phlebotomists. Over an approximately 2-month period, participants in the prospective study had the option of providing additional blood draws and questionnaires. Prospective study blood samples were shipped either frozen or at room temperature before DNA extraction.

TCRbeta CDR3 regions were amplified from genomic DNA by means of the immunoSEQ Assay, a bias-controlled multiplex PCR. Per the authors' processing: Nucleated cell counts per sample were estimated from amplification of reference gene primers within the assay. To quantify the absolute abundance of each unique TCRbeta CDR3 rearrangement, sequence reads were collapsed and filtered. Productive Simpson clonality was computed per sample as the square root of Simpson's diversity index over productive rearrangements. Not all clones reach the TCRdb copy of this immuneACCESS table, which keeps in-frame sequences only. Checked studies attribute under half of the gap to unresolved V genes and leave the rest unexplained. Clonal size and the V and J genes are those of that table, whereas D and trimming came from the DNA. The sample records about 340,000 clones, roughly 90% of which are singletons. The ten largest clonotypes hold 15% to 20% of the sample.

Looking up the germline V gene (reference sequence) yields CDR1 MNHEY and CDR2 SMNVEV. CDR3 length: 11 amino acids, cysteine to phenylalanine. CDR3 DNA is the only sequence kept; it has 33 bases, read in frame from the first base. V is shortened by 8 bases, J by 3 bases, and the region joining them spans 6 bases. This entry belongs to a study of blood T cell repertoires in COVID-19 (dated by TCRdb to about 2020). Broadly, across the study: The collaborator samples originated in the United States, Italy and Spain and spanned the acute and convalescent phases of COVID-19. Sample metadata almost always included a de-identified subject ID, COVID-19 status, age in years and sex. The prospective study material was composed of cDNA or gDNA derived from T cells, B-cell-depleted T cells, or PBMCs. Samples were obtained from the ongoing ImmuneRACE study (first 160 participants) and from 1,000 to 1,500 subjects provided by 6 global collaborators. Where available, HLA class I and class II types were obtained from metadata supplied by the sample provider rather than from assay-based typing. The dataset comprised deeply sampled blood TCRbeta repertoires from subjects exposed to, actively infected with, or recovered from COVID-19. The repertoires were made available in a free public database intended to serve as a resource for research on the immune response to SARS-CoV-2. What the work shows at the level of the full study, not this receptor alone: How much clinical and demographic metadata was included differed by source and by participant, and the metadata was provided uncurated.

This receptor was identified in a woman aged 30 to 39 who had recovered from COVID-19. The sequencing input was PBMCs or T cells enriched from blood (not recorded which). The chain employs TRBV27 and TRBJ2-3, with no reliable assignment of the D segment. The DNA is as follows: TGTGCCAGCCGAGGAACAGATACGCAGTATTTT. It translates to CASRGTDTQYF.